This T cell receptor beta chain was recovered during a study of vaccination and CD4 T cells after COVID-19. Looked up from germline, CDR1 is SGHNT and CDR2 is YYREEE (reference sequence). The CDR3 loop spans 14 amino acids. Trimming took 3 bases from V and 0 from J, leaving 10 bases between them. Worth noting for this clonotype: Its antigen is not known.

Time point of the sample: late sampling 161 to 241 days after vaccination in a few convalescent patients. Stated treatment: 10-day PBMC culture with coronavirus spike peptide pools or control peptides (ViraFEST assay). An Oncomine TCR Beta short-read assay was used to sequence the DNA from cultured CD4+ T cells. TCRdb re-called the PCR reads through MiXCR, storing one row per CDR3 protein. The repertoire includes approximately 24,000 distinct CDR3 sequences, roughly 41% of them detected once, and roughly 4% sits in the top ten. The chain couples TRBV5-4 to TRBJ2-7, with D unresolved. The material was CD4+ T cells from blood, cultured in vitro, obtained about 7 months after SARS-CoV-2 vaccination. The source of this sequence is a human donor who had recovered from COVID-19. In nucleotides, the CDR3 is TGTGCCAGCAGCTCCACGGACGGCTCCTACGAGCAGTACTTC. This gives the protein CASSSTDGSYEQYF.